A single sample gave rise to the 31 T cell receptor beta chains below, sequenced in a study of OX40 agonist ivuxolimab in advanced cancers. Assay: immunoSEQ multiplex PCR; the TCRdb copy retains only in-frame clones and omits some. The top ten clones hold around 0.78% of a sample with under 85,000 clones, roughly nine tenths of them seen once. The sequencing used CD4+ or CD8+ T cells sorted from blood, collected in a trial of the OX40 agonist ivuxolimab. The receptors derive from an adult with an advanced solid tumor such as melanoma, head and neck, liver or kidney cancer.

As regards this clone: The germline gene is not matched at one end of the junction; a read error may be the cause. CDR3 amino acids: CASRFNDFYNEQFF. The CDR3 coding sequence is TGTGCCAGCCGTTTCAACGACTTCTACAATGAGCAGTTCTTC. The chain employs TRBV27 and TRBJ2-1; no reliable D call. CDR1 is MNHEY, CDR2 SMNVEV, per germline (reference sequence). The CDR3 sequence is 14 residues long.

The rearrangement joins TRBV6-4 to TRBJ1-6, with 10 bases matching TRBD1. Germline trimming cut 3 bases from V and 10 bases from J; bases unmatched to any gene: 9. Germline lookup yields CDR1 MRHNA and CDR2 SNTAGT. CDR3 size: 16 residues. The CDR3 loop reads CASSEMGQGYMSPLHF. The CDR3 nucleotides are TGTGCCAGCAGTGAAATGGGACAGGGGTATATGTCACCCCTCCACTTT.

The J gene is TRBJ2-5, the V gene TRBV5-1, with D maybe TRBD2 (6 bases). Per germline, CDR1 SGHRS and CDR2 YFSETQ. V was shortened by 4 bases and J by 5 bases, with 18 bases between the two germline ends. There are 15 residues in the CDR3. The CDR3 spells CASSPGTDYRETQYF. Written as DNA, the CDR3 is TGCGCCAGCAGCCCCGGGACGGACTACAGGGAGACCCAGTACTTC.

A single count supports this clone. The chain carries TRBV10-3 and TRBJ1-1; possibly TRBD1 for D (5 bases). Deletions cut 2 bases from V and 5 bases from J, with 9 bases between. Germline V CDR1 and CDR2: ENHRY, SYGVKD. This CDR3 has 13 residues. CDR3 amino acids: CAISEGEGTEAFF. For the CDR3, the DNA is TGTGCCATCAGTGAGGGGGAGGGGACTGAAGCTTTCTTT.

This chain uses TRBV30 with TRBJ1-2; D is possibly TRBD1 (6 bases). V gave up 4 bases and J gave up 3 bases, with 18 bases separating them. This CDR3 region has 15 residues. Germline V CDR1 and CDR2: GTSNPN, SVGIG (reference sequence). The CDR3 nucleotides read TGTGCCTGGACCCCCCCGGGGGCAATCGACTATGGCTACACCTTC. Its translation: CAWTPPGAIDYGYTF.

This rearrangement joins TRBV5-4 to TRBJ2-6, with D unresolved. Trimming took off 0 bases at V and 4 bases at J, with 8 bases between the two ends. CDR1 and CDR2 from the germline V gene are SGHNT and YYREEE (reference sequence). This CDR3 region has 15 residues. The DNA of the CDR3 is TGTGCCAGCAGCTTGGTGGGCGCCGGGGCCAACGTCCTGACTTTC. It is translated as CASSLVGAGANVLTF.

In nucleotides, the CDR3 is TGTGCCAGTAGTATCGAAATACAGGCATTTAATGAAAAACTGTTTTTT. The encoded protein is CASSIEIQAFNEKLFF. The rearrangement uses TRBV19 and TRBJ1-4, with TRBD1 as a possible D gene (5 bases). Germline assignment: CDR1 LNHDA and CDR2 SQIVND (reference sequence). Trimming stripped 3 bases from V and 4 bases from J, with 15 bases between. The CDR3 runs to 16 residues.

V and J are TRBV5-1 and TRBJ2-7, with D possibly being TRBD1 or TRBD2 (5 bases each). Trimming took 4 bases from V and 6 from J, leaving 23 bases between them. Germline CDR1 reads SGHRS; CDR2 reads YFSETQ. CDR3 length: 16 residues. The CDR3 nucleotides read TGCGCCAGCAGCATCGGGGACCAAAAACCCGACGGCGAGCAGTACTTC. Protein product: CASSIGDQKPDGEQYF. Looking up the rest from reference TRBV5-1 and TRBJ2-7 gives the full variable domain: KAGVTQTPRYLIKTRGQQVTLSCSPISGHRSVSWYQQTPGQGLQFLFEYFSETQRNKGNFPGRFSGRQFSNSRSEMNVSTLELGDSALYLCASSIGDQKPDGEQYFGPGTRLTVT.

The chain employs TRBV10-3 and TRBJ2-5; no clear D. This CDR3 has 14 amino acids. The germline gives CDR1 ENHRY, CDR2 SYGVKD. The V gene lost 0 bases and the J gene lost 5 bases, with 10 bases spanning the gap. The CDR3 DNA is TGTGCCATCAGTGAGTCGAGTCTGGCGGAGACCCAGTACTTC. It yields the protein CAISESSLAETQYF.

V gene TRBV7-8 combines with J gene TRBJ1-2; no firm D call. Between the trimmed V and J ends, which lost 4 bases and 7 bases, there was a span of 16 bases. The germline gives CDR1 SGHVS, CDR2 FQNEAQ. There are 14 residues in the CDR3. Here the CDR3 reads CASSSRTLKGGYTF. DNA for the CDR3: TGTGCCAGCAGCTCCCGTACCCTAAAAGGTGGCTACACCTTC.

Only one count was recorded for this clone. The chain couples TRBV29-1 to TRBJ1-2; TRBD1 might be the D (6 bases). CDR1 is SQVTM, CDR2 ANQGSEA, per germline. The CDR3 is 11 residues long. CDR3 sequence (DNA): TGCGGGGGCCTGGGGAACTATGGCTACACCTTC. Protein sequence: CGGLGNYGYTF.

The chain combines TRBV5-1 with TRBJ2-6, with no clear D. This CDR3 region has 15 residues. In germline, CDR1 is SGHRS, CDR2 YFSETQ. Between the trimmed V and J ends, which lost 2 bases and 0 bases, there was a span of 6 bases. CDR3 in DNA: TGCGCCAGCAGCTTTATTGCCTCTGGGGCCAACGTCCTGACTTTC. This sequence encodes CASSFIASGANVLTF.

The rearrangement joins TRBV10-3 to TRBJ2-3; TRBD2 aligns across 9 bases. This CDR3 is 14 amino acids long. CDR1 and CDR2 (germline): ENHRY, SYGVKD. The ends lost 5 bases at V and 1 base at J; junction bases unmatched: 1. The CDR3 nucleotides read TGTGCCATCAGTTGGACTAGCGGCACAGATACGCAGTATTTT. Translating it yields CAISWTSGTDTQYF.

The table lists this clone with a few counts. V is TRBV7-8 and J is TRBJ2-5; D is possibly TRBD1 (6 bases). The V end was cut by 5 bases, the J end by 7 bases, with 14 bases between. In germline, CDR1 is SGHVS, CDR2 FQNEAQ. CDR3 length: 13 amino acids. CDR3 nucleotide sequence: TGTGCCAGCAGCCTCAGGGGAGCAGTGACCCAGTACTTC. Amino acid sequence: CASSLRGAVTQYF.

The rearrangement uses TRBV20-1 and TRBJ1-2; tentatively, D is TRBD1 (5 bases). The V and J ends lost 4 bases and 8 bases respectively, with 11 bases between them. Germline loops: CDR1 DFQATT, CDR2 SNEGSKA (reference sequence). The CDR3 totals 11 residues. Here the CDR3 reads CSATRAVGYTF. Written as DNA, the CDR3 is TGCAGTGCTACCAGGGCAGTAGGCTACACCTTC.

About this clone: The junction departs from germline at one end; a sequencing error may be responsible. The V gene is TRBV2, the J gene TRBJ2-3; D unclear. The CDR3 spans 11 residues. Germline CDR1 and CDR2: SNHLY and FYNNEI. CDR3 DNA sequence: TGTGTCAGCAGTGTGGGGGATACGCAGTATTTT. This translates into CVSSVGDTQYF. Based on the CDR3 plus reference TRBV2 and TRBJ2-3, the full variable domain is EPEVTQTPSHQVTQMGQEVILRCVPISNHLYFYWYRQILGQKVEFLVSFYNNEISEKSEIFDDQFSVERPDGSNFTLKIRSTKLEDSAMYFCVSSVGDTQYFGPGTRLTVL.

CDR3 DNA: TGTGCCAGCAGCTTCTGGAGCTCCTATAATTCACCCCTCCACTTT. It translates to CASSFWSSYNSPLHF. V is TRBV11-2 and J is TRBJ1-6; no clear D gene. Trimming removed 3 bases from V and 0 bases from J, with 6 bases in between. The CDR3 length is 15 residues. CDR1 SGHAT and CDR2 FQNNGV come from the germline V gene.

The rearrangement joins TRBV28 to TRBJ2-1; TRBD2 agrees at 13 bases. This CDR3 has 15 residues. CDR1 and CDR2 (germline): MDHEN, SYDVKM. Losses at the gene ends were 7 bases for V and 5 bases for J; bases not matched to a gene: 5. CDR3 bases: TGTGCCAGCACCGGGACTAGCGGGGCTAACAATGAGCAGTTCTTC. Residues: CASTGTSGANNEQFF.

The V and J genes are TRBV19 and TRBJ1-4, with 9 positions matching TRBD1. The CDR3 extends over 17 amino acids. V was pared by 5 bases and J by 2 bases, with 9 bases of the junction left unmatched. Germline V lookup: CDR1 LNHDA, CDR2 SQIVND (reference sequence). This CDR3 is CASSPRNRGRTNEKLFF. CDR3 DNA: TGTGCCAGTAGTCCTCGGAACAGGGGGCGGACTAATGAAAAACTGTTTTTT.

This sequence joins TRBV4-2 and TRBJ2-7; 9 bases fit TRBD2. The junction had 11 bases not matched to a gene; V was cut back by 1 base and J by 4 bases. Germline V gives CDR1 LGHNA, CDR2 YNFKEQ. The CDR3 covers 17 residues. The CDR3 region has the DNA TGTGCCAGCAGCCAAGGTGGCGGTGCGGGGGGGGCATACGAGCAGTACTTC. Translated, it gives CASSQGGGAGGAYEQYF.

This clone showed up just once. This rearrangement joins TRBV28 to TRBJ2-7, with a possible D match to TRBD1 (6 bases). The length of the CDR3 is 12 residues. V lost 4 bases, J lost 5 bases, and 9 bases lay in between. In germline, CDR1 is MDHEN, CDR2 SYDVKM. The CDR3 region has the DNA TGTGCCAGCAGTTGGGGACACCACGAGCAGTACTTC. Translated: CASSWGHHEQYF.

This clone was recorded only once. This chain uses TRBV7-2 with TRBJ2-7; 8 nucleotides line up with TRBD2. The CDR3 has 15 residues. CDR1 is SGHTA and CDR2 is FQGNSA in the germline V gene. The trim removed 5 bases at V and 1 base at J, leaving 7 bases unmatched. This chain's CDR3 is CASSQDLAGSYEQYF. DNA of the CDR3: TGTGCCAGCAGCCAAGATTTAGCGGGATCCTACGAGCAGTACTTC.

This clone was counted a few times. The gene calls are TRBV7-9 and TRBJ2-1, with TRBD2 identical over 9 bases. The ends lost 3 bases at V and 6 bases at J; junction bases unmatched: 3. This CDR3 comprises 14 residues. Germline V gene sequence: CDR1 SEHNR, CDR2 FQNEAQ (reference sequence). The CDR3 spells CASSFASGANEQFF. DNA of the CDR3: TGTGCCAGCAGCTTCGCTAGCGGGGCCAATGAGCAGTTCTTC. Variable domain in full (rest from reference TRBV7-9 and TRBJ2-1): DTGVSQNPRHKITKRGQNVTFRCDPISEHNRLYWYRQTLGQGPEFLTYFQNEAQLEKSRLLSDRFSAERPKGSFSTLEIQRTEQGDSAMYLCASSFASGANEQFFGPGTRLTVL.

V and J are TRBV27 and TRBJ2-2; 13 bases match TRBD2. Germline values: CDR1 MNHEY, CDR2 SMNVEV (reference sequence). This CDR3 spans 19 amino acids. Trimming at V came to 1 base and at J to 8 bases, leaving 13 bases not matched to a gene. CDR3 bases: TGTGCCAGCAGTTTATTTGGGACTAGCGGGACACTATTACCTGGGGAGCTGTTTTTT. Protein sequence: CASSLFGTSGTLLPGELFF.

This sequence joins TRBV6-1 and TRBJ2-3; the D is unclear. Germline-derived CDR1 and CDR2 are MNHNS and SASEGT. Between the trimmed V and J ends, which lost 6 bases and 2 bases, there was a span of 9 bases. This CDR3 comprises 13 residues. CDR3 in DNA: TGTGCCAGCAGCCCTAGACACACAGATACGCAGTATTTT. Translation gives CASSPRHTDTQYF.

J is TRBJ1-6 and V is TRBV7-9; D remains unclear. CDR3 length equals 16 residues. Trimming removed 2 bases at V and 11 bases at J, with 19 bases between. Germline V lookup: CDR1 SEHNR, CDR2 FQNEAQ (reference sequence). CDR3 region: CASSLNGLPNPTPLHF. CDR3 DNA sequence: TGTGCCAGCAGCTTAAACGGACTCCCCAACCCTACACCCCTCCACTTT.

The chain recombines TRBV7-2 with TRBJ2-7; the D gene is possibly TRBD1 (6 bases). The germline gives CDR1 SGHTA, CDR2 FQGNSA. The CDR3 covers 13 residues. V was shortened by 6 bases and J by 5 bases, with 14 bases between the two germline ends. The DNA for the CDR3 is TGTGCCAGCAGTCGGGCCAGGGGTAACGAGCAGTACTTC. Protein sequence: CASSRARGNEQYF.

This clone has only one observation. The chain carries TRBV7-9 and TRBJ2-7; no reliable D call. Germline CDR1 SEHNR, CDR2 FQNEAQ (reference sequence). The V gene lost 2 bases and the J gene lost 6 bases, with 11 bases spanning the gap. The CDR3 has 13 amino acids. CDR3 nucleotides: TGTGCCAGCAGCTTATTCATTCTGACCGAGCAGTACTTC. Protein sequence: CASSLFILTEQYF.

The chain links TRBV30 to TRBJ2-7; TRBD2 matches 13 bases. The ends lost 7 bases at V and 0 bases at J; junction bases unmatched: 6. The CDR3 covers 15 residues. Per the germline V gene, CDR1 is GTSNPN and CDR2 is SVGIG (reference sequence). CDR3: CAFGTSGAYSYEQYF. CDR3 in DNA: TGTGCCTTTGGGACTAGCGGGGCCTACTCCTACGAGCAGTACTTC.

The rearrangement joins TRBV6-5 to TRBJ2-3; no firm D call. The CDR3 spans 11 residues. CDR1 and CDR2 from the germline V gene are MNHEY and SVGAGI. Trimming removed 1 base from V and 5 bases from J, with 1 base in between. The DNA for the CDR3 is TGTGCCAGCAGTTACTTAGATACGCAGTATTTT. It codes for CASSYLDTQYF.

V usage is TRBV29-1 and J usage is TRBJ2-7, with TRBD2 matching over 9 bases. Germline loops: CDR1 SQVTM, CDR2 ANQGSEA. The CDR3 length is 18 residues. V gave up 8 bases and J gave up 6 bases; unmatched junction bases: 26. CDR3 sequence: CSIGRGTAGGLRSGEQYF. CDR3 nucleotides: TGCAGCATTGGACGGGGGACAGCGGGAGGATTGAGGTCGGGCGAGCAGTACTTC.